The T cell receptor (beta chain) under discussion was sequenced for a study of shared clonotypes between healthy human individuals. Points from the study as a whole: Estimated richness was generally greater in naive than memory subsets. There were few donors, and this limited the genetic and exposure-history diversity represented. The four-donor shared clonotypes exceeded non-shared clonotypes in generation probability, with non-shared ones scoring lower.

Replicate PCRs for sorted subsets used approximately 220 ng DNA; this equaled 25,000 to 30,000 T cell genomes. The data were produced by immunoSEQ multiplex PCR, yet TCRdb's version contains in-frame clones alone and is incomplete. The sample yields roughly 2.6 million clones, about 92% seen once. Note on this clone: Its cognate antigen is unknown.

CDR3 length: 13 residues. Germline V gives CDR1 KGHSH, CDR2 LQKENI. V gave up 0 bases and J gave up 6 bases, with 9 bases separating them. This rearrangement joins TRBV18 to TRBJ2-7; D gene unclear. Input material: naive CD4+ T cells sorted from blood. The subset denotes: CD45RA+ positively selected. The sequence was obtained from a man aged 18 to 30 in good health. CDR3 DNA sequence: TGTGCCAGCTCACCACCCTCCAGAAGCGAGCAGTACTTC. It is translated as CASSPPSRSEQYF.